This entry lists 2 T cell receptor beta chains sequenced from one sample in a study of blood T cell repertoires in COVID-19. TCRdb's table, derived via immunoSEQ multiplex PCR, lists solely in-frame clones and lacks some. The sample holds 330,000 or so clones, about 87% seen once. The sequenced sample was peripheral blood. The receptors stem from a man aged 25 to 45 with COVID-19, enrolled during active disease.

As DNA, the CDR3 is TGTGCCAGCACTCCGAACCGGGACAGGCTCTCCTATGGCTACACCTTC. Protein sequence: CASTPNRDRLSYGYTF. The V gene is TRBV7-3, the J gene TRBJ1-2; 8 bases map to TRBD1. Losses at the gene ends were 7 bases for V and 4 bases for J; bases not matched to a gene: 14. This CDR3 spans 16 amino acids. Germline lookup yields CDR1 SGHTA and CDR2 FQGTGA.

The chain joins TRBV19 to TRBJ2-3; no clear D. The CDR3 is 13 amino acids. V lost 3 bases and J lost 4, with 8 bases in between. Per germline, CDR1 LNHDA and CDR2 SQIVND (reference sequence). DNA of the CDR3: TGTGCCAGTAGTATCGGGTCAGCAGATACGCAGTATTTT. Protein product: CASSIGSADTQYF.